Only one count was recorded for the clone carrying this T cell receptor (beta chain). The data were taken from a study of OX40 agonist ivuxolimab in advanced cancers. Measured with immunoSEQ multiplex PCR; TCRdb has only the in-frame clones, and not every one. The sample holds tens of thousands of clones, nearly 90% seen once. This CDR3 contains 12 residues. The germline V gene encodes CDR1 SNHLY and CDR2 FYNNEI. Trimming pared 8 bases from V and 5 bases from J, leaving 10 bases between. The chain uses TRBV2 and TRBJ1-5; the D gene is possibly TRBD1 (5 bases). Source: CD4+ or CD8+ T cells sorted from blood, taken in a trial of the OX40 agonist ivuxolimab. The origin of this receptor is an adult with an advanced solid tumor such as melanoma, head and neck, liver or kidney cancer. The CDR3 region is CASGGEDQPQHF. The CDR3, as DNA: TGTGCCAGCGGGGGAGAGGATCAGCCCCAGCATTTT.